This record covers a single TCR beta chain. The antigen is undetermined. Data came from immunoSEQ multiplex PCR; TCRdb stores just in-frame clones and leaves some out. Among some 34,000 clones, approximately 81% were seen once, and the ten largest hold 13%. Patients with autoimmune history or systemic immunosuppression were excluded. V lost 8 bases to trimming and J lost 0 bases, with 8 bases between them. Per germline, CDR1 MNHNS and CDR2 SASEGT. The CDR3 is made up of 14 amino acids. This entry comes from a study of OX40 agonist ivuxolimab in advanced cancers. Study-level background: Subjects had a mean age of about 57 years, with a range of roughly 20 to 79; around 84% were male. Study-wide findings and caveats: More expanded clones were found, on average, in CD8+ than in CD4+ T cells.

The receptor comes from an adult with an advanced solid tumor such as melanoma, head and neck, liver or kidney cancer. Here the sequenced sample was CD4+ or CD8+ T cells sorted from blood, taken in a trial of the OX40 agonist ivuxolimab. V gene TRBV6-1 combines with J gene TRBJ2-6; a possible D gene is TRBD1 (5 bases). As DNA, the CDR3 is TGTGCCAGCCTCAGGGTCTCTGGGGCCAACGTCCTGACTTTC. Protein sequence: CASLRVSGANVLTF.